The T cell receptor beta chain under discussion was sequenced for a study of OX40 agonist ivuxolimab in advanced cancers. Profiling relied on immunoSEQ multiplex PCR, and the TCRdb table lists in-frame clones only, not all of them. The table lists 100,000 or so clones, more than 95% of them singletons. The V and J ends lost 0 bases and 7 bases, in that order; junction bases with no gene match: 17. The CDR3 loop spans 19 amino acids. Germline values: CDR1 SGDLS, CDR2 YYNGEE. The V and J genes are TRBV9 and TRBJ2-5; 11 bases fit TRBD2. This clonotype originated in an adult with an advanced solid tumor such as melanoma, head and neck, liver or kidney cancer. The sample consisted of CD4+ or CD8+ T cells sorted from blood, taken in a trial of the OX40 agonist ivuxolimab. In DNA, the CDR3 is TGTGCCAGCAGCGTAGATTGGGCGACTAGCGGGATACGAAAGAGGACCCAGTACTTC. This translates into CASSVDWATSGIRKRTQYF. Using reference TRBV9 and TRBJ2-5 for the parts outside the CDR3, the full variable domain is DSGVTQTPKHLITATGQRVTLRCSPRSGDLSVYWYQQSLDQGLQFLIQYYNGEERAKGNILERFSAQQFPDLHSELNLSSLELGDSALYFCASSVDWATSGIRKRTQYFGPGTRLLVL.